The 11 T cell receptor beta chains below all came from one sample that was sequenced in a study of T-cell memory formation after mild COVID-19. A single record per CDR3 protein comes from TCRdb applying MiXCR to the 5' RACE reads. The data contain 550,000 to 600,000 distinct CDR3 sequences, around 16% of them singletons. Sequenced sample: PBMCs or a T cell subset sorted from them (not recorded which). These receptors all come from an adult woman who had mild COVID-19 (a few samples of this study predate the infection). Cell type and time point are not known.

The chain couples TRBV7-2 to TRBJ2-5; a weak D match, TRBD2 (6 bases). Between the trimmed V and J ends, which lost 5 bases and 5 bases, there was a span of 21 bases. The CDR3 length is 16 residues. Germline CDR1 and CDR2: SGHTA and FQGNSA. The CDR3 nucleotides read TGTGCCAGCAGCGGACTCGGACTACTGGGGTCGGAGACCCAGTACTTC. Translation: CASSGLGLLGSETQYF. Full variable domain (rest looked up from reference TRBV7-2 and TRBJ2-5): GAGVSQSPSNKVTEKGKDVELRCDPISGHTALYWYRQSLGQGLEFLIYFQGNSAPDKSGLPSDRFSAERTGGSVSTLTIQRTQQEDSAVYLCASSGLGLLGSETQYFGPGTRLLVL.

This clonotype came up once. The CDR3 spells CASSYSSARWNTEAFF. DNA of the CDR3: TGTGCCAGCAGTTACTCGTCGGCACGTTGGAACACTGAAGCTTTCTTT. This chain joins TRBV6-5 and TRBJ1-1; D gene unclear. This CDR3 comprises 16 residues. Trimming shortened V by 0 bases and J by 1 base, and 12 bases separated the two germline ends. Germline CDR1 MNHEY, CDR2 SVGAGI.

The chain recombines TRBV24-1 with TRBJ2-3; D is ambiguous. The germline V and J ends were trimmed by 5 bases and 5 bases, with 10 bases remaining between them. This CDR3 is built from 13 residues. Germline CDR1 is KGHDR and CDR2 is SFDVKD. In DNA form, the CDR3 reads TGTGCCACCAGTGCTCTGTGGGGAGATACGCAGTATTTT. Its protein is CATSALWGDTQYF.

This sequence joins TRBV7-9 and TRBJ1-1; the match to TRBD1 covers 8 bases. Germline CDR1 is SEHNR and CDR2 is FQNEAQ (reference sequence). J gave up 1 base and V 3 bases, and 7 bases lay outside the gene matches. CDR3 length: 16 amino acids. The CDR3 bases are TGTGCCAGCAGCTTTCCCGAGGACAGGGAGAACACTGAAGCTTTCTTT. Translated, it gives CASSFPEDRENTEAFF. The full variable domain, with the rest looked up from reference TRBV7-9 and TRBJ1-1, is DTGVSQNPRHKITKRGQNVTFRCDPISEHNRLYWYRQTLGQGPEFLTYFQNEAQLEKSRLLSDRFSAERPKGSFSTLEIQRTEQGDSAMYLCASSFPEDRENTEAFFGQGTRLTVV.

Only a few counts were recorded for this clonotype. This chain links TRBV6-1 with TRBJ2-7; a weak D match, TRBD2 (6 bases). CDR3 length: 14 amino acids. Germline V gene data show CDR1 as MNHNS and CDR2 as SASEGT. The germline V and J ends were trimmed by 3 bases and 4 bases, with 13 bases remaining between them. CDR3: CASSEGGSMYEQYF. CDR3 coding DNA: TGTGCCAGCAGTGAGGGGGGTTCCATGTACGAGCAGTACTTC.

V is TRBV5-1 and J is TRBJ2-2; D ambiguous. CDR1 is SGHRS, CDR2 YFSETQ, per germline. V gave up 2 bases and J gave up 7 bases, with 15 bases separating them. The CDR3 has 15 amino acids. The CDR3 here is CASSFRDSVFGELFF. CDR3 nucleotide sequence: TGCGCCAGCAGCTTTCGAGATTCCGTCTTCGGGGAGCTGTTTTTT. The full variable domain, its missing parts supplied by reference TRBV5-1 and TRBJ2-2, is KAGVTQTPRYLIKTRGQQVTLSCSPISGHRSVSWYQQTPGQGLQFLFEYFSETQRNKGNFPGRFSGRQFSNSRSEMNVSTLELGDSALYLCASSFRDSVFGELFFGEGSRLTVL.

This chain connects TRBV4-3 to TRBJ2-2, with 7 bases identical to TRBD1. Germline CDR1 is LGHNA and CDR2 is YSLEER. CDR3 length equals 15 residues. J lost 6 bases, V lost 1 base, and 5 bases had no gene match. Here the CDR3 reads CASSQGDRAAGELFF. The CDR3 DNA reads TGCGCCAGCAGCCAAGGAGACAGGGCGGCCGGGGAGCTGTTTTTT.

There are many counts of this clonotype. The rearrangement joins TRBV10-3 to TRBJ2-7, with 7 bases fitting TRBD1. CDR1 and CDR2 (germline): ENHRY, SYGVKD. CDR3 length: 12 amino acids. V was pared by 6 bases and J by 3 bases, with 2 bases of the junction left unmatched. For the CDR3, the DNA is TGTGCCATCAGCCGGGACAGCTACGAGCAGTACTTC. As protein: CAISRDSYEQYF.

The chain is built from TRBV7-3 and TRBJ2-5, with a possible D match to TRBD1 (5 bases). In germline, CDR1 is SGHTA, CDR2 FQGTGA. This CDR3 has 14 residues. V was cut by 10 bases and J by 4 bases, with 19 bases left in between. CDR3 protein: CATREYVVSETQYF. The CDR3 coding sequence is TGTGCCACCAGGGAATATGTGGTTTCAGAGACCCAGTACTTC. The variable domain in full, with the rest retrieved from reference TRBV7-3 and TRBJ2-5, is GAGVSQTPSNKVTEKGKYVELRCDPISGHTALYWYRQSLGQGPEFLIYFQGTGAADDSGLPNDRFFAVRPEGSVSTLKIQRTERGDSAVYLCATREYVVSETQYFGPGTRLLVL.

This chain connects TRBV12-3 or TRBV12-4 to TRBJ2-5; the match to TRBD2 covers 8 bases. The CDR3 spans 15 residues. V dropped 8 bases and J dropped 1; count of bases not matched to a gene: 9. The CDR3 reads CASAQVRGGQETQYF. The CDR3 bases are TGTGCCAGCGCTCAAGTACGGGGGGGCCAAGAGACCCAGTACTTC.

A few counts support this clonotype. CDR3 bases: TGTGCCAGCAGTTGGACAGGGGTGTTTGAGACCCAGTACTTC. Translation gives CASSWTGVFETQYF. The rearrangement joins TRBV12-3 or TRBV12-4 to TRBJ2-5; TRBD1 aligns across 9 bases. With 4 bases clipped from V and 5 bases from J, the junction kept 5 bases outside the gene matches. This CDR3 has 14 residues.